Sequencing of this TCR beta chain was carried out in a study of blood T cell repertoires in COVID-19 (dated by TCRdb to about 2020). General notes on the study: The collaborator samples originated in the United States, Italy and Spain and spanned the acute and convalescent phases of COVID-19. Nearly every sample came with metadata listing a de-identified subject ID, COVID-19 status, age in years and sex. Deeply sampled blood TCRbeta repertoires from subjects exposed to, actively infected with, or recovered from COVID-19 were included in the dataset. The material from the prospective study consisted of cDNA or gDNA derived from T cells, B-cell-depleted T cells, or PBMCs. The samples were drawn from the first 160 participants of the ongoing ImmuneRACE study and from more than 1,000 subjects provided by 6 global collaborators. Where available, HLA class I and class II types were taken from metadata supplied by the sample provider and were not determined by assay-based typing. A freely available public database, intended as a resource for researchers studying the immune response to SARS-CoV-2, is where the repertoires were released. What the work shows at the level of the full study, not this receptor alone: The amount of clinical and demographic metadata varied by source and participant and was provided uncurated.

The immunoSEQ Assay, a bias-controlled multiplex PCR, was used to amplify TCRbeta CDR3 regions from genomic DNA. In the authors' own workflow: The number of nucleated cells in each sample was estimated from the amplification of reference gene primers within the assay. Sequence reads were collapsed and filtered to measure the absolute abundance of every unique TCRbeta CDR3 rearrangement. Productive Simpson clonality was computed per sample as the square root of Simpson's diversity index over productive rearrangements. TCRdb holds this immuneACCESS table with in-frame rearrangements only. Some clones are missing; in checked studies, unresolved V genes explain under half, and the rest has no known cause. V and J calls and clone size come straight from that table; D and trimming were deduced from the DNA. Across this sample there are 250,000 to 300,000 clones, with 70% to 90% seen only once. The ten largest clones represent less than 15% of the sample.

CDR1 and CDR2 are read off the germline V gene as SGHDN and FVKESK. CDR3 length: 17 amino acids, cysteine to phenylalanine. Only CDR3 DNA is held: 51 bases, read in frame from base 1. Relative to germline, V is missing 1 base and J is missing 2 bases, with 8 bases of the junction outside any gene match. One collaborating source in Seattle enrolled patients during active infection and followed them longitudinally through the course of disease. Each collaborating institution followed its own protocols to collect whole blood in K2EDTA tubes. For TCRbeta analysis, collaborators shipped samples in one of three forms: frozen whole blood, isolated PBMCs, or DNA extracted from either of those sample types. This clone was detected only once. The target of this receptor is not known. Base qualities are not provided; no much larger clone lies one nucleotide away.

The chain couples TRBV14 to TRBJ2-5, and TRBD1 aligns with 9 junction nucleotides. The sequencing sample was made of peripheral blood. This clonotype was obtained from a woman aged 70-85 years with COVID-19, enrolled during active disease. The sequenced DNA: TGTGCCAGCAGCCAAGGTATAAGGACAGGGGATCAAGAGACCCAGTACTTC. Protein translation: CASSQGIRTGDQETQYF.